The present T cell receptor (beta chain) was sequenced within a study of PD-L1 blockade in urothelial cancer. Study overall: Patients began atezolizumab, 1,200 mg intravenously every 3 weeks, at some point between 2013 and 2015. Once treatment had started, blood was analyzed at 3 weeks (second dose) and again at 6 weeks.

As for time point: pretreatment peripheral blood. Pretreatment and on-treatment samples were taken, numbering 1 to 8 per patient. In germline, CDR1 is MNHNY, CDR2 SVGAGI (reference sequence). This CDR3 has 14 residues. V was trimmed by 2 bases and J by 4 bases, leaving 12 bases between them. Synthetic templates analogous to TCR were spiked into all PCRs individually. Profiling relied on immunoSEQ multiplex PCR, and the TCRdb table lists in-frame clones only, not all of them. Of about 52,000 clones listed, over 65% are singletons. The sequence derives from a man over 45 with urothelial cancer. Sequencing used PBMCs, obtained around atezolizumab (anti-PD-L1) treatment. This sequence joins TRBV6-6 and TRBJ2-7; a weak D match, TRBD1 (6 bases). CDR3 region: CASSYPGTLYEQYF. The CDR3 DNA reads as TGTGCCAGCAGTTACCCCGGGACACTTTACGAGCAGTACTTC.